These 30 T cell receptor beta chains originate from one sample sequenced in a study of early T cells in non-severe SARS-CoV-2 infection. In TCRdb, the 5' RACE reads were re-called with MiXCR into one record per CDR3 protein. The table has tens of thousands of distinct CDR3 sequences, roughly 15% seen once. The material sequenced was whole blood, taken at baseline. The source of these receptors is an adult who was a healthcare worker with PCR-confirmed SARS-CoV-2 infection or an uninfected control (not recorded which).

The chain links TRBV29-1 to TRBJ2-3; D may correspond to TRBD1 or TRBD2 (5 bases each). The V gene lost 3 bases and the J gene lost 1 base, with 11 bases spanning the gap. The CDR3 consists of 14 residues. CDR1 SQVTM and CDR2 ANQGSEA come from the germline V gene. The CDR3 coding sequence is TGCAGCGTTGAGGGGGAGAGTGGCACAGATACGCAGTATTTT. This encodes CSVEGESGTDTQYF.

A few counts support this clonotype. This chain connects TRBV7-8 to TRBJ2-3; D tentatively reads TRBD1 or TRBD2 (5 bases each). This CDR3 region has 17 residues. Trimming removed 5 bases from V and 2 bases from J, with 20 bases in between. The germline gives CDR1 SGHVS, CDR2 FQNEAQ. The CDR3, as DNA: TGTGCCAGCAGCCTTACGGGACCCCTACTCTCCACAGATACGCAGTATTTT. As protein: CASSLTGPLLSTDTQYF.

V and J are TRBV7-6 and TRBJ2-1; TRBD2 aligns across 10 bases. The germline CDR1 and CDR2 sequences are SGHVS and FNYEAQ. V shed 4 bases, J shed 3 bases, and the junction held 3 bases outside the gene matches. The CDR3 has 15 residues. Written as DNA, the CDR3 is TGTGCCAGCAGCTCCGGACTAGCGGTCTACAATGAGCAGTTCTTC. It codes for CASSSGLAVYNEQFF.

This clonotype has only a few counts. The chain employs TRBV9 and TRBJ2-5, with a tentative D call TRBD2 (6 bases). CDR1 SGDLS and CDR2 YYNGEE come from the germline V gene. V gave up 4 bases and J gave up 1 base, with 14 bases separating them. The CDR3 is 15 amino acids. CDR3 region: CASSPRDGGQETQYF. Written as DNA, the CDR3 is TGTGCCAGCAGCCCCCGGGACGGGGGCCAAGAGACCCAGTACTTC.

The CDR3 sequence is CASSRSSGRSNGELFF. CDR3 sequence (DNA): TGCGCCAGCAGCAGGTCTAGCGGGAGGTCAAACGGGGAGCTGTTTTTT. This chain uses TRBV5-1 with TRBJ2-2, with 11 nucleotides matching TRBD2. The CDR3 sequence is 16 residues long. The germline V gene has CDR1 SGHRS and CDR2 YFSETQ. The V and J ends lost 4 bases and 7 bases, in that order; junction bases with no gene match: 9. Full variable domain (rest looked up from reference TRBV5-1 and TRBJ2-2): KAGVTQTPRYLIKTRGQQVTLSCSPISGHRSVSWYQQTPGQGLQFLFEYFSETQRNKGNFPGRFSGRQFSNSRSEMNVSTLELGDSALYLCASSRSSGRSNGELFFGEGSRLTVL.

Remarks on this clonotype: A read error may be the cause here, since a much bigger clone is one base away. V and J are TRBV7-2 and TRBJ2-4, with D perhaps matching TRBD2 (5 bases). V dropped 5 bases and J dropped 8 bases, with 10 bases sitting between them. The CDR3 runs 12 residues. Germline V lookup: CDR1 SGHTA, CDR2 FQGNSA. CDR3 nucleotides: TGTGCCAGCAGCCCCAAGCGGTACATTCAGTACTTC. Translated, it gives CASSPKRYIQYF.

The rearrangement joins TRBV4-2 to TRBJ2-3; 13 nucleotides line up with TRBD2. This CDR3 contains 18 residues. Germline trimming cut 0 bases from V and 3 bases from J; bases unmatched to any gene: 6. The germline V gene has CDR1 LGHNA and CDR2 YNFKEQ. As DNA, the CDR3 is TGTGCCAGCAGCCAAGATTCGGGACTAGCGGGAAGGACAGATACGCAGTATTTT. Encoded protein: CASSQDSGLAGRTDTQYF.

This clonotype was counted between two and nine times. The chain is built from TRBV28 and TRBJ2-5, with unresolved D. Germline CDR1 is MDHEN and CDR2 is SYDVKM. The CDR3 consists of 11 residues. Trimming stripped 2 bases from V and 10 bases from J, with 8 bases between. The CDR3 nucleotides read TGTGCCAGCAGTTTAGGGGTCGGCCAGTACTTC. It is translated as CASSLGVGQYF.

This clonotype showed up just a few times. The chain links TRBV28 to TRBJ1-1; D not certain. The germline V gene has CDR1 MDHEN and CDR2 SYDVKM. The CDR3 covers 13 residues. Trimming removed 11 bases at V and 3 bases at J, with 16 bases between. CDR3: CAWVLGFYTEAFF. CDR3 in DNA: TGTGCCTGGGTCCTAGGTTTCTACACTGAAGCTTTCTTT.

This clonotype turned up a few times. This rearrangement joins TRBV29-1 to TRBJ2-7; 7 positions agree with TRBD2. Trimming took 6 bases from V and 6 from J; bases not matched to a gene: 14. The CDR3 contains 14 residues. CDR1 is SQVTM, CDR2 ANQGSEA, per germline. CDR3 sequence: CSVTRTGGKAEQYF. The CDR3 DNA reads TGCAGCGTAACACGGACGGGGGGAAAGGCCGAGCAGTACTTC.

The chain joins TRBV24-1 to TRBJ2-5; no firm D call. Germline values: CDR1 KGHDR, CDR2 SFDVKD. The V end was cut by 1 base, the J end by 1 base, with 6 bases between. The CDR3 has 14 amino acids. CDR3 DNA: TGTGCCACCAGTGATTTTGGCGTCCAAGAGACCCAGTACTTC. It translates to CATSDFGVQETQYF.

There are a few counts of this clonotype. The chain is built from TRBV28 and TRBJ1-5; no reliable D call. Germline CDR1 is MDHEN and CDR2 is SYDVKM. V lost 10 bases to trimming and J lost 3 bases, with 16 bases between them. The CDR3 is made up of 14 amino acids. In nucleotides, the CDR3 is TGTGCCACCGATGCTGGGGATCACAATCAGCCCCAGCATTTT. Translation: CATDAGDHNQPQHF. Variable domain in full (rest from reference TRBV28 and TRBJ1-5): DVKVTQSSRYLVKRTGEKVFLECVQDMDHENMFWYRQDPGLGLRLIYFSYDVKMKEKGDIPEGYSVSREKKERFSLILESASTNQTSMYLCATDAGDHNQPQHFGDGTRLSIL.

The chain carries TRBV5-1 and TRBJ2-5; 8 bases are shared with TRBD1. The CDR3 runs 18 residues. J gave up 4 bases and V 2 bases, and 16 bases lay outside the gene matches. Germline assignment: CDR1 SGHRS and CDR2 YFSETQ. The CDR3 nucleotides are TGCGCCAGCAGCTTAACCTCCGGGACAGGCGACGCGGGAGAGACCCAGTACTTC. Protein: CASSLTSGTGDAGETQYF.

The V gene is TRBV3-1, the J gene TRBJ2-2; D remains unclear. This CDR3 is 14 amino acids long. Germline V CDR1 and CDR2: LGHDT, YNNKEL (reference sequence). V lost 3 bases and J lost 1, with 6 bases in between. The CDR3: CASSQSLNTGELFF. CDR3 nucleotide sequence: TGTGCCAGCAGCCAGAGTTTGAACACCGGGGAGCTGTTTTTT.

This clonotype was detected a few times. The chain couples TRBV21-1 to TRBJ1-1; the table calls TRBD1, which could not be checked here. TRBV21-1 corresponds to a pseudogene. The CDR3 contains 18 residues. CDR3 coding DNA: TGTGCCAGCAGGAAAGAACGCCCGGGACAGCCCATGAACACTGAAGCTTTCTTT. Its protein is CASRKERPGQPMNTEAFF.

The sample holds a few counts of this clonotype. This chain links TRBV9 with TRBJ2-3; 11 bases map to TRBD2. V lost 4 bases to trimming and J lost 6 bases; unmatched junction nucleotides: 19. Germline V gene sequence: CDR1 SGDLS, CDR2 YYNGEE. The CDR3 covers 19 residues. This CDR3 reads CASSSKPGLAGGAYDTQYF. The CDR3 nucleotides are TGTGCCAGCAGCTCCAAGCCTGGACTAGCGGGTGGGGCCTATGATACGCAGTATTTT. The variable domain in full, completed from reference TRBV9 and TRBJ2-3, reads DSGVTQTPKHLITATGQRVTLRCSPRSGDLSVYWYQQSLDQGLQFLIQYYNGEERAKGNILERFSAQQFPDLHSELNLSSLELGDSALYFCASSSKPGLAGGAYDTQYFGPGTRLTVL.

This clonotype was seen only a few times. V usage is TRBV20-1 and J usage is TRBJ2-3, with TRBD2 identical over 8 bases. There are 16 residues in the CDR3. The V gene end was trimmed by 0 bases and the J gene end by 2 bases; junction bases not matched to a gene: 7. Germline lookup yields CDR1 DFQATT and CDR2 SNEGSKA (reference sequence). As DNA, the CDR3 is TGCAGTGCTAGAGATCGGAGGACTAGCACCACAGATACGCAGTATTTT. It translates to CSARDRRTSTTDTQYF.

Only a few counts were recorded for this clonotype. The rearrangement joins TRBV20-1 to TRBJ2-3, with 14 bases identical to TRBD2. This CDR3 contains 21 residues. V was pared by 4 bases and J by 3 bases, with 21 bases of the junction left unmatched. Germline CDR1 reads DFQATT; CDR2 reads SNEGSKA (reference sequence). For the CDR3, the DNA is TGCAGTGCTACCCCCTCCTGGGGACTAGCGGGAGAGAACGTAAGGACAGATACGCAGTATTTT. Translated, it gives CSATPSWGLAGENVRTDTQYF.

This clonotype was detected many times. The V gene is TRBV4-1, the J gene TRBJ2-7; D unresolved. Germline CDR1 and CDR2: MGHRA and YSYEKL. Trimming cost V 1 base and J 0 bases, with 4 bases left between them. CDR3 length equals 13 residues. The CDR3 reads CASSQGSSYEQYF. CDR3 in DNA: TGCGCCAGCAGCCAAGGGTCCTCCTACGAGCAGTACTTC.

This clonotype was detected once. The genes are TRBV20-1 and TRBJ1-4, with 10 bases fitting TRBD1. CDR1 is DFQATT, CDR2 SNEGSKA, per germline (reference sequence). With V trimmed by 4 bases and J by 6 bases, 2 bases remained unmatched. CDR3 length: 13 residues. CDR3 loop: CSATGQGDEKLFF. Written as DNA, the CDR3 is TGCAGTGCTACAGGACAGGGGGATGAAAAACTGTTTTTT.

The gene calls are TRBV14 and TRBJ2-7; the D call may be TRBD1 or TRBD2 (5 bases each). The CDR3 is 15 residues long. Germline V gives CDR1 SGHDN, CDR2 FVKESK. V was clipped by 2 bases and J by 2 bases, with 13 bases between them. CDR3 in DNA: TGTGCCAGCAGCCAACCCGGGACCCCCGCCTACGAGCAGTACTTC. As protein: CASSQPGTPAYEQYF.

This clonotype showed up just a few times. The gene calls are TRBV5-1 and TRBJ1-5; D is unclear. The germline V gene encodes CDR1 SGHRS and CDR2 YFSETQ. The CDR3 is made up of 15 amino acids. The V and J ends lost 4 bases and 3 bases respectively, with 14 bases between them. The CDR3 DNA sequence: TGCGCCAGCAGCCCTTACATCGGAAACAATCAGCCCCAGCATTTT. Translated: CASSPYIGNNQPQHF.

The V gene is TRBV28, the J gene TRBJ2-3; D gene uncertain. Looked up from germline, CDR1 is MDHEN and CDR2 is SYDVKM. Trimming shortened V by 2 bases and J by 3 bases, and 9 bases separated the two germline ends. The CDR3 totals 14 residues. The CDR3 sequence: CASSLRMGTDTQYF. Here the CDR3 DNA reads TGTGCCAGCAGTTTAAGGATGGGAACAGATACGCAGTATTTT.

This clonotype has ten or more counts. The CDR3 DNA is TGTGCCAGTACCCGGGGCGGGGACAACAATGAGCAGTTCTTC. It yields the protein CASTRGGDNNEQFF. The chain links TRBV19 to TRBJ2-1; the D gene could be TRBD1 or TRBD2 (6 bases each). This CDR3 is 14 amino acids long. The V and J ends lost 7 bases and 5 bases respectively, with 15 bases between them. The germline V gene has CDR1 LNHDA and CDR2 SQIVND (reference sequence).

A few counts support this clonotype. The genes are TRBV11-1 and TRBJ2-7, with TRBD2 matching over 10 bases. The V segment lost 5 bases and the J segment 5 bases; nucleotides outside the gene matches: 6. The length of the CDR3 is 14 residues. Germline V lookup: CDR1 SGHAT, CDR2 FQDESV (reference sequence). DNA of the CDR3: TGTGCCAGCAGCAAGAGCGGGAGGGTGAACGAGCAGTACTTC. Amino acid sequence: CASSKSGRVNEQYF.

This clonotype was seen a handful of times. V gene TRBV7-2 combines with J gene TRBJ1-1; tentative D call: TRBD1 (6 bases). In germline, CDR1 is SGHTA, CDR2 FQGNSA. Between the trimmed V and J ends, which lost 5 bases and 5 bases, there was a span of 15 bases. The CDR3 consists of 14 residues. CDR3 region: CASSVEAQGTEAFF. The CDR3 DNA follows: TGTGCCAGCAGCGTAGAGGCACAGGGAACTGAAGCTTTCTTT.

The rearrangement links TRBV28 to TRBJ1-5; the match to TRBD1 covers 9 bases. Germline lookup yields CDR1 MDHEN and CDR2 SYDVKM. Unmatched junction bases numbered 11, after V lost 8 bases and J lost 15 bases. This CDR3 has 12 residues. The CDR3 is CASSLRDRVLHF. Here the CDR3 DNA reads TGTGCCAGCTCTCTCCGGGACAGGGTATTGCATTTT.

The chain uses TRBV7-2 and TRBJ1-5, with D uncertain. V dropped 1 base and J dropped 9 bases, with 7 bases sitting between them. CDR1 SGHTA and CDR2 FQGNSA come from the germline V gene. The CDR3 sequence is 12 residues long. The CDR3 DNA reads TGTGCCAGCAGCTTAGGACGTTGGCCCCAGCATTTT. Amino acid sequence: CASSLGRWPQHF.

This clonotype was recorded a few times. The rearrangement uses TRBV14 and TRBJ2-1; 8 nucleotides align to TRBD2. The CDR3 contains 18 residues. V shed 4 bases, J shed 0 bases, and the junction held 11 bases outside the gene matches. CDR1 and CDR2 from the germline V gene are SGHDN and FVKESK. The CDR3 DNA follows: TGTGCCAGCAGCCCACTCACCGGGAGGGGCCCCTCCTACAATGAGCAGTTCTTC. This translates into CASSPLTGRGPSYNEQFF.

This clonotype turned up a few times. This chain uses TRBV7-8 with TRBJ2-2, with 9 bases lining up with TRBD2. The CDR3 has 16 residues. CDR1 and CDR2 (germline): SGHVS, FQNEAQ. V lost 5 bases, J lost 6 bases, and 10 bases stayed unmatched. Written as DNA, the CDR3 is TGTGCCAGCAGCCCGCGGGTAGCGGGAGCTCCCGGGGAGCTGTTTTTT. Amino acid sequence: CASSPRVAGAPGELFF. Based on the CDR3 plus reference TRBV7-8 and TRBJ2-2, the full variable domain is GAGVSQSPRYKVAKRGQDVALRCDPISGHVSLFWYQQALGQGPEFLTYFQNEAQLDKSGLPSDRFFAERPEGSVSTLKIQRTQQEDSAVYLCASSPRVAGAPGELFFGEGSRLTVL.